The present T cell receptor (beta chain) was sequenced within a study of CD8 T cells in ankylosing spondylitis. Study results and limitations: Several of the motif variants were reported before in synovial fluid and blood from reactive arthritis. Reportedly, disease-linked clones are significantly enriched in ankylosing spondylitis patients' matched synovial fluid.

Preparation of TCR beta libraries was done by quantitative 5'-RACE with molecular barcodes. From the 5' RACE reads, TCRdb called clonotypes with MiXCR, one entry per CDR3 protein. The data show more than 60,000 distinct CDR3 sequences, about 5.4% seen once. This clonotype was picked up many times. The antigen remains undetermined. Germline lookup yields CDR1 DFQATT and CDR2 SNEGSKA (reference sequence). V lost 8 bases to trimming and J lost 1 base, with 14 bases between them. The CDR3 is 13 residues long. This rearrangement joins TRBV20-1 to TRBJ1-1, with D unresolved. Sequenced input: blood, either unsorted or a sorted T cell fraction (not recorded which). This TCR was sampled from a male donor with ankylosing spondylitis or in good health (not recorded which). For the CDR3, the DNA is TGCAGTTGCGGGCCGGGCGGGAACACTGAAGCTTTCTTT. Amino acids: CSCGPGGNTEAFF.